The T cell receptor beta chain under discussion was sequenced for a study of shared clonotypes between healthy human individuals. CDR1 SGHRS and CDR2 YFSETQ come from the germline V gene. The CDR3 is 16 amino acids. V trimming: 0 bases; J trimming: 4 bases; junction bases outside the gene matches: 4. Sequencing used immunoSEQ multiplex PCR; TCRdb keeps in-frame clones, though not all of them. Of some 490,000 clones listed, about 78% are singletons. Sequencing was done on a sample of PBMCs. This receptor was obtained from a woman aged 40 to 55 in good health. Some clones in this sample may be carry-over from other donors' samples. This rearrangement joins TRBV5-1 to TRBJ2-2, with 9 bases lining up with TRBD2. CDR3 loop: CASSLGLAELTGELFF. The DNA of the CDR3 is TGCGCCAGCAGCTTGGGACTAGCGGAGCTCACCGGGGAGCTGTTTTTT.